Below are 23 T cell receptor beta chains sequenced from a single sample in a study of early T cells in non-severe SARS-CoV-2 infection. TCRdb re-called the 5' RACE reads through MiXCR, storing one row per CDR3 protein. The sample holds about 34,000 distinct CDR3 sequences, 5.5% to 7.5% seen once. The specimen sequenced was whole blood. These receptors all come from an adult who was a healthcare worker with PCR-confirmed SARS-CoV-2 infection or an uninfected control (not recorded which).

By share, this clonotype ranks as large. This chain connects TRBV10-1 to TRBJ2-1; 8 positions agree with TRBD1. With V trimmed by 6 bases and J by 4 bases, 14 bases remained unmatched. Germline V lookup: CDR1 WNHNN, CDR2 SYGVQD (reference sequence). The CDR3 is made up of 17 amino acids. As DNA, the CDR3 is TGCGCCAGCAGCCCGCTTTCACAGGGGGTTAATTACAATGAGCAGTTCTTC. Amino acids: CASSPLSQGVNYNEQFF.

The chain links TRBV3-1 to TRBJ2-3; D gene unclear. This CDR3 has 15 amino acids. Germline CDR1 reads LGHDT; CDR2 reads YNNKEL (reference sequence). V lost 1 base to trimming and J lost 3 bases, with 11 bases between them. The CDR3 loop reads CASSQVRNPTDTQYF. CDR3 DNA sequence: TGTGCCAGCAGCCAAGTCCGGAACCCGACAGATACGCAGTATTTT.

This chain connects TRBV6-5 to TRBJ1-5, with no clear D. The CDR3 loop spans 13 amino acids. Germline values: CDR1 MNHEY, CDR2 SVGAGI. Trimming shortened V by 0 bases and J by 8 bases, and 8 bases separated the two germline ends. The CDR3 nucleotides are TGTGCCAGCAGTTACTCGAGAACAGAGCCCCAGCATTTT. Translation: CASSYSRTEPQHF.

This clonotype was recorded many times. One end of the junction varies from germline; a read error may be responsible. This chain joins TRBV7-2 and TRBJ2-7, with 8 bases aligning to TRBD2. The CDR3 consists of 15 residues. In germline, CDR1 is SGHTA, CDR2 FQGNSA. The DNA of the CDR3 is TGCGCCAGCAGCACAACTAGCGGATGGGCCTACGAGCAGTACTTC. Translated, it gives CASSTTSGWAYEQYF.

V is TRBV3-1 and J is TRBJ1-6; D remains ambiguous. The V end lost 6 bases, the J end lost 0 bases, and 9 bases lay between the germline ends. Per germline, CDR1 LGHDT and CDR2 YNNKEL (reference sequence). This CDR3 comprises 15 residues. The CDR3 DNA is TGTGCCAGCAGTGACCTACGCTCCTATAATTCACCCCTCCACTTT. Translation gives CASSDLRSYNSPLHF.

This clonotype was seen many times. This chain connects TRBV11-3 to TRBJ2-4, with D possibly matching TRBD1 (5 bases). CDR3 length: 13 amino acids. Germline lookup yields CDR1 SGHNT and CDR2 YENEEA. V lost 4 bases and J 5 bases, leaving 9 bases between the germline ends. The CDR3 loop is CASSSGQQNIQYF. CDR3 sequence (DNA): TGTGCCAGCAGCTCTGGACAACAAAACATTCAGTACTTC.

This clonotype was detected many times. The CDR3 reads CAWSVGFSGNTIYF. The CDR3 nucleotides read TGTGCCTGGAGTGTAGGTTTCTCTGGAAACACCATATATTTT. The genes are TRBV30 and TRBJ1-3; D unresolved. The V and J ends lost 0 bases and 0 bases respectively, with 6 bases between them. The germline CDR1 and CDR2 sequences are GTSNPN and SVGIG (reference sequence). The CDR3 spans 14 residues.

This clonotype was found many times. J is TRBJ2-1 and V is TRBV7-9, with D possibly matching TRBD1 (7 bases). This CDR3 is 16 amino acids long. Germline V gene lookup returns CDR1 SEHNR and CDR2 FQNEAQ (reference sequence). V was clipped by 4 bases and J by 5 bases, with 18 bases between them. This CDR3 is CASSSQAAGQNNEQFF. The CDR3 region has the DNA TGTGCCAGCAGCTCCCAGGCTGCGGGACAGAACAATGAGCAGTTCTTC. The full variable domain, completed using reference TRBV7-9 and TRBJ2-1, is DTGVSQNPRHKITKRGQNVTFRCDPISEHNRLYWYRQTLGQGPEFLTYFQNEAQLEKSRLLSDRFSAERPKGSFSTLEIQRTEQGDSAMYLCASSSQAAGQNNEQFFGPGTRLTVL.

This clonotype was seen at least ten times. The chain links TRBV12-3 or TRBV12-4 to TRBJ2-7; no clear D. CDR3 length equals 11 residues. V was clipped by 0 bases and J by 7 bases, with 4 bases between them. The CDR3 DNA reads TGTGCCAGCAGTTTAGCCTGGGAGCAGTACTTC. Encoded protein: CASSLAWEQYF.

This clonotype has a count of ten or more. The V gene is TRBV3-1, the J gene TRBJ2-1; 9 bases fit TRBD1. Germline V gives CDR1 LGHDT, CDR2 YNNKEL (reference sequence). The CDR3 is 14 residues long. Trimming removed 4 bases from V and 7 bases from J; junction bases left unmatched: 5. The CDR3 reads CASSRQGGLNEQFF. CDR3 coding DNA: TGTGCCAGCAGCCGACAGGGGGGTCTGAATGAGCAGTTCTTC.

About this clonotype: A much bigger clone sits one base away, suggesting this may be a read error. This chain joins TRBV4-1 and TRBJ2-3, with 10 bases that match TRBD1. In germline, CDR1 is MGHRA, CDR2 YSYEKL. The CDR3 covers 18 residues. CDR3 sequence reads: CANSQGDRGPDYTDTQYF. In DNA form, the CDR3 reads TGCGCCAACAGCCAAGGGGACAGGGGCCCCGACTACACAGATACGCAGTATTTT.

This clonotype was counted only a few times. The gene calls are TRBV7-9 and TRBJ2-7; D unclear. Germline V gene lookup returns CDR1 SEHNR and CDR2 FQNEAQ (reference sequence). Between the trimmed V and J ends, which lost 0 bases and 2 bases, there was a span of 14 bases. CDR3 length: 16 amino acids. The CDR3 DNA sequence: TGTGCCAGCAGCTTAGCGACCCCCGGAGAGACCTACGAGCAGTACTTC. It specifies CASSLATPGETYEQYF.

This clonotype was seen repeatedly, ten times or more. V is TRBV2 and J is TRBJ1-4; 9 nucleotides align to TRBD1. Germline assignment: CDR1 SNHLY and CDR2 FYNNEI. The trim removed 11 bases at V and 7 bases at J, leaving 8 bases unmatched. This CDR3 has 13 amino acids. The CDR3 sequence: CAVQRDRAEKLFF. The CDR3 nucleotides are TGTGCCGTCCAGAGGGACAGGGCTGAAAAACTGTTTTTT. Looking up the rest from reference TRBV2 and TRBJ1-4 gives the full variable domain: EPEVTQTPSHQVTQMGQEVILRCVPISNHLYFYWYRQILGQKVEFLVSFYNNEISEKSEIFDDQFSVERPDGSNFTLKIRSTKLEDSAMYFCAVQRDRAEKLFFGSGTQLSVL.

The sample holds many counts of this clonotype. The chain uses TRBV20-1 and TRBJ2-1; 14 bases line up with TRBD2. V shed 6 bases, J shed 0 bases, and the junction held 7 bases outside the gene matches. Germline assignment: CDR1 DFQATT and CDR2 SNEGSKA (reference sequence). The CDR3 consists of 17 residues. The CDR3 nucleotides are TGCAGTGCGAGGACTAGCGGGGGGCATTCCTCCTACAATGAGCAGTTCTTC. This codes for CSARTSGGHSSYNEQFF.

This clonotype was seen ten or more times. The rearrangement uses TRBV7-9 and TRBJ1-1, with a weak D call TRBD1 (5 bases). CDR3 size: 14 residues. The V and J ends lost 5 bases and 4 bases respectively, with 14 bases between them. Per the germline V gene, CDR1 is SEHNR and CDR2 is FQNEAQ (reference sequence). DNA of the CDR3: TGTGCCAGCAGCCCCTCAGTTAGGGGCACTGAAGCTTTCTTT. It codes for CASSPSVRGTEAFF.

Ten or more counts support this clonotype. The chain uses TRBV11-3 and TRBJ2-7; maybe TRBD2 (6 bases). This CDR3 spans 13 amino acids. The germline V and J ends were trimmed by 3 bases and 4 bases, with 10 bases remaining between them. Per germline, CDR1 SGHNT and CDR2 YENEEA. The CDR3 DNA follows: TGTGCCAGCAGCTTGGGACGGGAGTACGAGCAGTACTTC. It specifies CASSLGREYEQYF.

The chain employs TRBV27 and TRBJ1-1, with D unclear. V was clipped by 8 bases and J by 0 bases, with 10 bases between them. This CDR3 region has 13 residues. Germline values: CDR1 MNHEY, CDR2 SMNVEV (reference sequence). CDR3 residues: CASAGRLNTEAFF. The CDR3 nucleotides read TGTGCCAGCGCCGGCAGATTGAACACTGAAGCTTTCTTT.

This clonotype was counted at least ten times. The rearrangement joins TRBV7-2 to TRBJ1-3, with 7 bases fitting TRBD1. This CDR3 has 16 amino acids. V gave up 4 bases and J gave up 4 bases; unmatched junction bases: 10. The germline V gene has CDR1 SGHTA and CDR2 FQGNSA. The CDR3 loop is CASSSRGGAGGNTIYF. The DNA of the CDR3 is TGTGCCAGCAGCTCTCGAGGGGGCGCGGGAGGAAACACCATATATTTT. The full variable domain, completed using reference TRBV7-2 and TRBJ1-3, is GAGVSQSPSNKVTEKGKDVELRCDPISGHTALYWYRQSLGQGLEFLIYFQGNSAPDKSGLPSDRFSAERTGGSVSTLTIQRTQQEDSAVYLCASSSRGGAGGNTIYFGEGSWLTVV.

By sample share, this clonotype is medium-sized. The CDR3, as DNA: TGTGCCAGTAGGACTAGCGGGGCCTACGAGCAGTACTTC. It is translated as CASRTSGAYEQYF. This chain links TRBV27 with TRBJ2-7; 12 bases match TRBD2. From germline, CDR1 is MNHEY and CDR2 SMNVEV (reference sequence). This CDR3 spans 13 amino acids. The V gene end was trimmed by 9 bases and the J gene end by 2 bases; junction bases not matched to a gene: 2.

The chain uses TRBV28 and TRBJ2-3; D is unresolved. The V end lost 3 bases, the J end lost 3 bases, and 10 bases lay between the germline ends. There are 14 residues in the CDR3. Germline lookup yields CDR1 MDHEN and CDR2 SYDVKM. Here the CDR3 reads CASSFPRSTDTQYF. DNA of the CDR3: TGTGCCAGCAGTTTCCCTAGGTCGACAGATACGCAGTATTTT.

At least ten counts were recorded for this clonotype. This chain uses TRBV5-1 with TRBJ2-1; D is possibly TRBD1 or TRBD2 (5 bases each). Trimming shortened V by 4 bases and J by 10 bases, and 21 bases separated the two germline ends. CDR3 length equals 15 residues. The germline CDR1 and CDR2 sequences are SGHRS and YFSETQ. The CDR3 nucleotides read TGCGCCAGCAGCCCACTCGAGACTGGGACCGGAGAGCAGTTCTTC. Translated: CASSPLETGTGEQFF.

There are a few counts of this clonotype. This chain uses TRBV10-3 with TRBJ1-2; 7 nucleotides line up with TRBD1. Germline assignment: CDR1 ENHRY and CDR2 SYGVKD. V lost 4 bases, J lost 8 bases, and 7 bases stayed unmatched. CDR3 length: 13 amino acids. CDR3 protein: CAISAGTANGYTF. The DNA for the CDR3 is TGTGCCATCAGTGCCGGGACAGCTAACGGCTACACCTTC.

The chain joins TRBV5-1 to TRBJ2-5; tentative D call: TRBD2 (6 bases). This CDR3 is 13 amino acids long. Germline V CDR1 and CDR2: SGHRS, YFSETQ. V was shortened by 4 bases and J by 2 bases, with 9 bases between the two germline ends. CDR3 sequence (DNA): TGCGCCAGCAGCGGAGGGAATCAAGAGACCCAGTACTTC. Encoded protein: CASSGGNQETQYF.